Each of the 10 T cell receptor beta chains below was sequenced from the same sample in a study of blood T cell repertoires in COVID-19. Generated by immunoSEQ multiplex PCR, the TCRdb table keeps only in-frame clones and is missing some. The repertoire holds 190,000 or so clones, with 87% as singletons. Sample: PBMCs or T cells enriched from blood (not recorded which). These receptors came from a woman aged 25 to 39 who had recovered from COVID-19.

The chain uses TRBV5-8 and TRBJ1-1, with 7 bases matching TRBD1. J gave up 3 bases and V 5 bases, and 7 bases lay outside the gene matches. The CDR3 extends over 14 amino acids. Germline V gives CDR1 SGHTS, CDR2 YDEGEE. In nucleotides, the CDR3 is TGTGCCAGCAGTACTACAGGGGAGGACACTGAAGCTTTCTTT. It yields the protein CASSTTGEDTEAFF. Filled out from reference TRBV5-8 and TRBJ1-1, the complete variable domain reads EAGVTQSPTHLIKTRGQQATLRCSPISGHTSVYWYQQALGLGLQFLLWYDEGEERNRGNFPPRFSGRQFPNYSSELNVNALELEDSALYLCASSTTGEDTEAFFGQGTRLTVV.

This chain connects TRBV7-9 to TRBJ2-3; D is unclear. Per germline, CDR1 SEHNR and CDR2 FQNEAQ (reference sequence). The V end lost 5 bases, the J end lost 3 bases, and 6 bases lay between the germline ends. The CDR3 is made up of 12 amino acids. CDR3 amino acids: CASSAGTDTQYF. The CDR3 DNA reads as TGTGCCAGCAGCGCCGGGACAGATACGCAGTATTTT. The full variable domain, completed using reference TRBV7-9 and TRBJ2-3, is DTGVSQNPRHKITKRGQNVTFRCDPISEHNRLYWYRQTLGQGPEFLTYFQNEAQLEKSRLLSDRFSAERPKGSFSTLEIQRTEQGDSAMYLCASSAGTDTQYFGPGTRLTVL.

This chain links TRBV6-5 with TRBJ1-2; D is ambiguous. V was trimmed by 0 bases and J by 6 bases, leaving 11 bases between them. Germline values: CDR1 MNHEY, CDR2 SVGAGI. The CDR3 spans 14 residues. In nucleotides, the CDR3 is TGTGCCAGCAGTTACTCTGCAGGAAGGAATGGCTACACCTTC. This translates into CASSYSAGRNGYTF.

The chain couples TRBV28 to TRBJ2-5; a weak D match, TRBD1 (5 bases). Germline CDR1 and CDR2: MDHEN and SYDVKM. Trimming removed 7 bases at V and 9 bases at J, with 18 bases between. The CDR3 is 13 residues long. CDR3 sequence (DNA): TGTGCCAGCACCGAAGGGGCGGCGAGAGCCCAGTACTTC. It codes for CASTEGAARAQYF.

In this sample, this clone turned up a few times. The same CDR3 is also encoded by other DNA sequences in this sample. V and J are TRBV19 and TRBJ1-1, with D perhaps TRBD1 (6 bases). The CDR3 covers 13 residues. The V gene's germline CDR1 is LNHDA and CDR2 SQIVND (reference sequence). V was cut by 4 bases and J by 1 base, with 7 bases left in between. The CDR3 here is CASSTQGNTEAFF. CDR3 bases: TGTGCCAGTAGTACACAGGGGAACACTGAAGCTTTCTTT.

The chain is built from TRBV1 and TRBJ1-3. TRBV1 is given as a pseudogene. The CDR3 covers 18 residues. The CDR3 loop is CTSSQSPPSGVSGNTIYF. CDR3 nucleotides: TGCACCAGCAGCCAATCACCCCCATCGGGAGTGTCTGGAAACACCATATATTTT.

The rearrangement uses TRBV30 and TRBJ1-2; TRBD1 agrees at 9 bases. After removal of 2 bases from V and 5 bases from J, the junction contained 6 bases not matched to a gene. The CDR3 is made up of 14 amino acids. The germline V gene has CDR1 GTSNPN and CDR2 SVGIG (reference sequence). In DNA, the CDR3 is TGTGCCTGGAGTCTTGGACAGGGGTGGTATGGCTACACCTTC. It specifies CAWSLGQGWYGYTF.

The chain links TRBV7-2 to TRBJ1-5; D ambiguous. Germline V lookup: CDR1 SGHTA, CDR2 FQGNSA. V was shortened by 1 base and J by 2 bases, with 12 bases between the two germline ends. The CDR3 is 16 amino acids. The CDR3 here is CASSLDSGSGNQPQHF. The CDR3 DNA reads TGTGCCAGCAGCTTAGATTCGGGAAGCGGCAATCAGCCCCAGCATTTT.

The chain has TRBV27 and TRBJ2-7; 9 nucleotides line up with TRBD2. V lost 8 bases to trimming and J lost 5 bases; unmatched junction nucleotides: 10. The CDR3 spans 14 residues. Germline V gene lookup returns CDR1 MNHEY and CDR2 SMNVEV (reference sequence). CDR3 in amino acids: CASGSGGRIHEQYF. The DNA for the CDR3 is TGTGCCAGCGGAAGCGGGGGGAGGATCCACGAGCAGTACTTC.

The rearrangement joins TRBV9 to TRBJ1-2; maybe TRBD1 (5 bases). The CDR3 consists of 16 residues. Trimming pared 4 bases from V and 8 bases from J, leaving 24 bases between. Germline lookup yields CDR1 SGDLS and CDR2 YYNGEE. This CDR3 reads CASSPFWEQGVGGYTF. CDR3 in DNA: TGTGCCAGCAGCCCCTTTTGGGAACAAGGGGTTGGGGGCTACACCTTC.